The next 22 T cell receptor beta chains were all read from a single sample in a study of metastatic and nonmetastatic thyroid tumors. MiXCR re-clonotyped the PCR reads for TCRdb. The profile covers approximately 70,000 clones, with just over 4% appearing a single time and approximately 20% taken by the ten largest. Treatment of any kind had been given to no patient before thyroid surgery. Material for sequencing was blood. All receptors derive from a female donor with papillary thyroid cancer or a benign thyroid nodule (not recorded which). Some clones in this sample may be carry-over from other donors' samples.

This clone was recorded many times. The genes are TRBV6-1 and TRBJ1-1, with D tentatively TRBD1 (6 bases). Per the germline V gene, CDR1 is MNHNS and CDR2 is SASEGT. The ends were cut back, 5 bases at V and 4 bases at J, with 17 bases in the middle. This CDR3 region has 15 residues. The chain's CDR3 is CASSYAGAAGTEAFF. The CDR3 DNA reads TGTGCCAGCAGTTACGCAGGGGCAGCCGGCACTGAAGCTTTCTTT.

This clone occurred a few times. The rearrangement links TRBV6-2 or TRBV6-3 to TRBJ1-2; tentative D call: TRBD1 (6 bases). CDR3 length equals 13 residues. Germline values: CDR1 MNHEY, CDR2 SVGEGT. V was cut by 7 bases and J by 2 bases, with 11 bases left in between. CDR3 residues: CASIRDINYGYTF. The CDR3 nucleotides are TGTGCCAGCATCCGGGACATCAACTATGGCTACACCTTC.

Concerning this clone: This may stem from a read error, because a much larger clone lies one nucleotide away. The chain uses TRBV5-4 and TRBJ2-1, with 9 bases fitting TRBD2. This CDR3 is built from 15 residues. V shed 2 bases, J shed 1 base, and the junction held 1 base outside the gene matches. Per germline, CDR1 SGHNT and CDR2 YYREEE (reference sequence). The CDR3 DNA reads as TGTGCCAGCAGCTTTAGCGGGAGATCCTACAATGAGCAGTTCTTC. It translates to CASSFSGRSYNEQFF.

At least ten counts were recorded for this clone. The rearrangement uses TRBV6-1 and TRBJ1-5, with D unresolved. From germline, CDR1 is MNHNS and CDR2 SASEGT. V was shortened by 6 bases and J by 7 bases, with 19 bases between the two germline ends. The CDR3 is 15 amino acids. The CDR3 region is CASSQRYGSEQPQHF. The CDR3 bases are TGTGCCAGCAGCCAAAGGTACGGTTCAGAGCAGCCCCAGCATTTT.

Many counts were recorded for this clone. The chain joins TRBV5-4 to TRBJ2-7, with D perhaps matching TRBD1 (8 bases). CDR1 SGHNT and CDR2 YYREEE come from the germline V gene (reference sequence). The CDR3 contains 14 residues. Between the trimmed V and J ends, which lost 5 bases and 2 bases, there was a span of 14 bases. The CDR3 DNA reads TGTGCCAGCAGTCGGGGGGACAGGACCTACGAGCAGTACTTC. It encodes CASSRGDRTYEQYF.

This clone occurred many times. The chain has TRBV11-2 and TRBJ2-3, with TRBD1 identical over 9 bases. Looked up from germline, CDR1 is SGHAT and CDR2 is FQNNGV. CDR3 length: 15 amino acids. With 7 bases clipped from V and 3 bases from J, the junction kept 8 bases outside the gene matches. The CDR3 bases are TGTGCCAGCACCCTGGACAGGGGAGGTACAGATACGCAGTATTTT. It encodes CASTLDRGGTDTQYF.

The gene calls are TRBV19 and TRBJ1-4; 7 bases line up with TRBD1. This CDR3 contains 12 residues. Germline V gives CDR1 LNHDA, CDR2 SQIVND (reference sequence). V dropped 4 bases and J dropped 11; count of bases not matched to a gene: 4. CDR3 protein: CASSTTGTKLFF. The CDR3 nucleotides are TGTGCCAGTAGTACGACAGGGACGAAACTGTTTTTT.

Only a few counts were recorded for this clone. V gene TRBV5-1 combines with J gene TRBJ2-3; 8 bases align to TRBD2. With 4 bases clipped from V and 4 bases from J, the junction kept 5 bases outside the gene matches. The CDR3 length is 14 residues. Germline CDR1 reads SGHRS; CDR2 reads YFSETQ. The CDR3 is CASSPETSADTQYF. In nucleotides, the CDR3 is TGCGCCAGCAGCCCAGAGACTAGCGCAGATACGCAGTATTTT.

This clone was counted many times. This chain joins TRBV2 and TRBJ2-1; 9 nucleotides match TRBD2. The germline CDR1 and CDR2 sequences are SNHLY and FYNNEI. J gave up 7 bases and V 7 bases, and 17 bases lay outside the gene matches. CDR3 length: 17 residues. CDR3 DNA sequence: TGTGCCAGCAATCCCGGCGGGGGGGGCGGGAGGGCAAATGAGCAGTTCTTC. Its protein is CASNPGGGGGRANEQFF.

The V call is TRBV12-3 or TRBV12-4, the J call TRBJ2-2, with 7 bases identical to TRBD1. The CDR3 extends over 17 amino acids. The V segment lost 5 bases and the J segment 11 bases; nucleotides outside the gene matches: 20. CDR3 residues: CASSPDDRASNTCELFF. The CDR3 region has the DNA TGTGCCAGCAGTCCCGATGACAGGGCCTCTAACACCTGTGAGCTGTTTTTT.

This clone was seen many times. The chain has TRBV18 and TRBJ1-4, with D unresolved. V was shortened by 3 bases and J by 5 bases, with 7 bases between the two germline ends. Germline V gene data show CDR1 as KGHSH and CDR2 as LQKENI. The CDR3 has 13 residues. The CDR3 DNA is TGTGCCAGCTCACCTATAAGGAATGAAAAACTGTTTTTT. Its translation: CASSPIRNEKLFF.

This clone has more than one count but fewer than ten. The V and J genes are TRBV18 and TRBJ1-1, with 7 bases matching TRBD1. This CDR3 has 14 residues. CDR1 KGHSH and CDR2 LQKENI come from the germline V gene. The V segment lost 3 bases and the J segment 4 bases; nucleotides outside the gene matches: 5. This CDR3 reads CASSPDRFPTEAFF. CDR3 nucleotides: TGTGCCAGCTCACCGGACAGGTTTCCCACTGAAGCTTTCTTT.

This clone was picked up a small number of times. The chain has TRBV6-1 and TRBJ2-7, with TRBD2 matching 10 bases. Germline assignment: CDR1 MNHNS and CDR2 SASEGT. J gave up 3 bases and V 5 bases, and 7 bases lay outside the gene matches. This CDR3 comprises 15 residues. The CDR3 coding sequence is TGTGCCAGCAGTCGGACTAGCGGACCTGACTACGAGCAGTACTTC. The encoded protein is CASSRTSGPDYEQYF.

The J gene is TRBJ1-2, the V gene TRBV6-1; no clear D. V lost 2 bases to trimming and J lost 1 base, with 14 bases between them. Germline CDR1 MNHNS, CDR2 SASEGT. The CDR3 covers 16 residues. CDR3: CASSESETPLNYGYTF. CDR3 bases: TGTGCCAGCAGTGAAAGCGAGACTCCTCTTAACTATGGCTACACCTTC.

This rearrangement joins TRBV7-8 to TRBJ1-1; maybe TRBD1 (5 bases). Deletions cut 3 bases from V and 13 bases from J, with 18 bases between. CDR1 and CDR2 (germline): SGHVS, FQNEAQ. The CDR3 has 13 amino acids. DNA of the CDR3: TGTGCCAGCAGCTTTGCTCGAGCGGGGGGAGTTTTCTTT. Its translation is CASSFARAGGVFF. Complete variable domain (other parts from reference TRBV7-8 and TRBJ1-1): GAGVSQSPRYKVAKRGQDVALRCDPISGHVSLFWYQQALGQGPEFLTYFQNEAQLDKSGLPSDRFFAERPEGSVSTLKIQRTQQEDSAVYLCASSFARAGGVFFGQGTRLTVV.

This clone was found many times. The CDR3 loop is CASSLGGRSNQPQHF. CDR3 coding DNA: TGTGCCAGCAGCTTAGGGGGAAGGAGCAATCAGCCCCAGCATTTT. The chain couples TRBV7-6 to TRBJ1-5; D unresolved. Germline V lookup: CDR1 SGHVS, CDR2 FNYEAQ. This CDR3 spans 15 amino acids. V lost 1 base and J 1 base, leaving 8 bases between the germline ends.

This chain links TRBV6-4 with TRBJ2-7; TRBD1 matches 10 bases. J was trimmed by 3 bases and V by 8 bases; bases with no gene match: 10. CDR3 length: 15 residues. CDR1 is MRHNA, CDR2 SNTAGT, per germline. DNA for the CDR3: TGTGCCAGCGCCGAGACAGGGGGCAAGAGCTACGAGCAGTACTTC. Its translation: CASAETGGKSYEQYF.

CDR3 nucleotides: TGTGCCAGCTCACCTGGAATTCGACTAGCGGCATCCTACAATGAGCAGTTCTTC. Its protein is CASSPGIRLAASYNEQFF. The rearrangement joins TRBV18 to TRBJ2-1; TRBD2 matches at 9 bases. The CDR3 runs 18 residues. Germline assignment: CDR1 KGHSH and CDR2 LQKENI. Unmatched junction bases numbered 10, after V lost 3 bases and J lost 1 base.

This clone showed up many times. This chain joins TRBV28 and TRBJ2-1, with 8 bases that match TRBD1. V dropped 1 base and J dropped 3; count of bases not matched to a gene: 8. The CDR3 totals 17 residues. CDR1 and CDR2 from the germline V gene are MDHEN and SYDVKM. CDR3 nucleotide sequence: TGTGCCAGCAGTTTATTTAGTGGGACAGGACTCTACAATGAGCAGTTCTTC. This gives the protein CASSLFSGTGLYNEQFF.

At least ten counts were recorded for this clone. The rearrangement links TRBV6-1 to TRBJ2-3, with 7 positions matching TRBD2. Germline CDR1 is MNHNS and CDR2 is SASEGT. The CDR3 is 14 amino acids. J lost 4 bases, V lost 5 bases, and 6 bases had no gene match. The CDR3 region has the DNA TGTGCCAGCAGTAGGACGGGGGGAGCAGATACGCAGTATTTT. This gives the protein CASSRTGGADTQYF.

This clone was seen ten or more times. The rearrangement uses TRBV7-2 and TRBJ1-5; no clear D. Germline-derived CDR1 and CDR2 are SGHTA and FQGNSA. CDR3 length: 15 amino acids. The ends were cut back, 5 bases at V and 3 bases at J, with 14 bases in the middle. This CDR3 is CASSPSSANNQPQHF. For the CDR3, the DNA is TGTGCCAGCAGCCCCTCGAGCGCAAACAATCAGCCCCAGCATTTT. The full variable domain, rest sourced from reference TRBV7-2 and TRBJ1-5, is GAGVSQSPSNKVTEKGKDVELRCDPISGHTALYWYRQSLGQGLEFLIYFQGNSAPDKSGLPSDRFSAERTGGSVSTLTIQRTQQEDSAVYLCASSPSSANNQPQHFGDGTRLSIL.

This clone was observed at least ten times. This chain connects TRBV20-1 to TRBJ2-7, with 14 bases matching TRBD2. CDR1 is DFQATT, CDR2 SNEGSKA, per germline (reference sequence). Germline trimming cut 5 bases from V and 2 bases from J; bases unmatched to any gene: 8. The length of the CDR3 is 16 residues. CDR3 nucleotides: TGCAGTGCTGAAGGACTAGCGGGAGGCCCGACCTACGAGCAGTACTTC. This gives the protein CSAEGLAGGPTYEQYF.